These T cell receptor beta chains were read from a single sample in a study of cytomegalovirus exposure and HLA in healthy donors. Sequencing used immunoSEQ multiplex PCR; TCRdb keeps in-frame clones, though not all of them. The data show over 50,000 clones, about four fifths seen once. Sequencing was performed on PBMCs. The receptors here all came from a middle-aged man in good health and CMV-seronegative. CDR3s include the opening cysteine and the closing phenylalanine or tryptophan. D genes are given only for firm matches. Clone size is given for some rows only: seen once, a few or many times, or a class if the clone is expanded.

V gene: TRBV13
D gene: .
clone size: once
J gene: TRBJ1-3
CDR3 DNA: TGTGCCAGCAGCTTAGAGGGAGGGGAAAACACCATATATTTT
CDR3 protein: CASSLEGGENTIYF

V gene: TRBV7-8
D gene: TRBD1
clone size: .
J gene: TRBJ1-1
CDR3 DNA: TGTGCCAGCAGCGCCGCAGGGACAGCCATGAACACTGAAGCTTTCTTT
CDR3 protein: CASSAAGTAMNTEAFF

V gene: TRBV7-2
D gene: TRBD1
clone size: medium-sized
J gene: TRBJ1-1
CDR3 DNA: TGTGCCAGCAGCTTATCAAAGCAGGGGGGCACTGAAGCTTTCTTT
CDR3 protein: CASSLSKQGGTEAFF

V gene: TRBV7-2
D gene: TRBD1
clone size: .
J gene: TRBJ2-6
CDR3 DNA: TGTGCCAGCAGCTACTCAGGGGGCGCGGGGATTTCTGGGGCCAACGTCCTGACTTTC
CDR3 protein: CASSYSGGAGISGANVLTF

V gene: TRBV19
D gene: TRBD1
clone size: .
J gene: TRBJ1-5
CDR3 DNA: TGTGCCAGCAGTCGCCGAGGACAGGACCCTTATCAGCCCCAGCATTTT
CDR3 protein: CASSRRGQDPYQPQHF

V gene: TRBV4-3
D gene: .
clone size: .
J gene: TRBJ2-2
CDR3 DNA: TGCGCCAGCAGCCAAGTAACGACTAGTTTTAACGCCGGGGAGCTGTTTTTT
CDR3 protein: CASSQVTTSFNAGELFF

V gene: TRBV6-4
D gene: TRBD2
clone size: .
J gene: TRBJ2-1
CDR3 DNA: TGTGCCAGCAGTGAAGGGACTAGCCTGGCGGAGGAGCAGTTCTTC
CDR3 protein: CASSEGTSLAEEQFF

V gene: TRBV7-6
D gene: .
clone size: .
J gene: TRBJ2-7
CDR3 DNA: TGTGCCAGCAGCCCCTCCCCCAGGTACGAGCAGTACTTC
CDR3 protein: CASSPSPRYEQYF

V gene: TRBV28
D gene: TRBD1
clone size: .
J gene: TRBJ1-6
CDR3 DNA: TGTGCCAGCAGTTTATCCCTATCAACAGGGGATTATAGGATCGTACCTAATTCACCCCTCCACTTT
CDR3 protein: CASSLSLSTGDYRIVPNSPLHF

V gene: TRBV4-2
D gene: TRBD2
clone size: .
J gene: TRBJ2-1
CDR3 DNA: TGTGCCAGCAGCCAAGGGCTCCTTAGCGGGGGGGCTGCATACCCCTACAATGAGCAGTTCTTC
CDR3 protein: CASSQGLLSGGAAYPYNEQFF

V gene: TRBV6-6
D gene: TRBD2
clone size: .
J gene: TRBJ2-2
CDR3 DNA: TGTGCCAGCAGGAGCGGGGGCCTCACCGGGGAGCTGTTTTTT
CDR3 protein: CASRSGGLTGELFF

V gene: TRBV30
D gene: .
clone size: once
J gene: TRBJ1-5
CDR3 DNA: TGTGCCTGGAGTGGTGGAGGAGGGAGACTCTATAGCAATCAGCCCCAGCATTTT
CDR3 protein: CAWSGGGGRLYSNQPQHF

V gene: TRBV10-3
D gene: TRBD2
clone size: .
J gene: TRBJ2-3
CDR3 DNA: TGTGCCATCAGTGGGACGGGACTAGCAAGCACAGATACGCAGTATTTT
CDR3 protein: CAISGTGLASTDTQYF

V gene: TRBV19
D gene: TRBD2
clone size: .
J gene: TRBJ2-1
CDR3 DNA: TGTGCCAGTAGTTTCGCAACTAGCGGGGTCGTATTTGAGCAGTTCTTC
CDR3 protein: CASSFATSGVVFEQFF

V gene: TRBV15
D gene: TRBD1
clone size: .
J gene: TRBJ2-1
CDR3 DNA: TGTGCCACCAGCAGAGATAATTCGGTGACAGGGGGCGTTTGGGGGACCTACAATGAGCAGTTCTTC
CDR3 protein: CATSRDNSVTGGVWGTYNEQFF

V gene: TRBV5-4
D gene: TRBD1
clone size: .
J gene: TRBJ1-3
CDR3 DNA: TGTGCCAGCAGCTTGGGGACAGGGAGCTCTGGAAACACCATATATTTT
CDR3 protein: CASSLGTGSSGNTIYF

V gene: TRBV29-1
D gene: .
clone size: once
J gene: TRBJ1-2
CDR3 DNA: TGCAGCGTTGGAGCCCCACGGGGGGGGCGCGGAGGCTACACCTTC
CDR3 protein: CSVGAPRGGRGGYTF

V gene: TRBV9
D gene: TRBD1
clone size: .
J gene: TRBJ2-5
CDR3 DNA: TGTGCCAGCAGCCCTTCTATACAGGGGGGCGTCCAAGAGACCCAGTACTTC
CDR3 protein: CASSPSIQGGVQETQYF

V gene: TRBV7-2
D gene: TRBD1
clone size: .
J gene: TRBJ2-7
CDR3 DNA: TGTGCCAGCAACTTAAACCGACAGGGTAGTAACGAGCAGTACTTC
CDR3 protein: CASNLNRQGSNEQYF

V gene: TRBV14
D gene: .
clone size: .
J gene: TRBJ2-3
CDR3 DNA: TGTGCCAGCAGCCGAGCCGGGAATACGCAGTATTTT
CDR3 protein: CASSRAGNTQYF

V gene: TRBV4-3
D gene: TRBD2
clone size: .
J gene: TRBJ2-7
CDR3 DNA: TGCGCCAGCAGCCAACTAGCGGGGGGCAACTACGAGCAGTACTTC
CDR3 protein: CASSQLAGGNYEQYF

V gene: TRBV5-4
D gene: TRBD2
clone size: .
J gene: TRBJ2-7
CDR3 DNA: TGTGCCAGCAGCCCCCGGGGAGGGAGGGCCTACGAGCAGTACTTC
CDR3 protein: CASSPRGGRAYEQYF

V gene: TRBV15
D gene: .
clone size: .
J gene: TRBJ1-4
CDR3 DNA: TGTGCCACCAGCAGGCCTTTGGGGAGGGTGGAAATGGGTAATGAAAAACTGTTTTTT
CDR3 protein: CATSRPLGRVEMGNEKLFF

V gene: TRBV7-3
D gene: TRBD1
clone size: .
J gene: TRBJ2-5
CDR3 DNA: TGTGCCAGCAGCCCAAACCCGGGACAGGGACAAGAGACCCAGTACTTC
CDR3 protein: CASSPNPGQGQETQYF

V gene: TRBV5-4
D gene: TRBD1
clone size: .
J gene: TRBJ1-4
CDR3 DNA: TGTGCCAGCAGCTTGACAGGGGAAGGAGAAAAACTGTTTTTT
CDR3 protein: CASSLTGEGEKLFF

V gene: TRBV10-3
D gene: .
clone size: .
J gene: TRBJ1-5
CDR3 DNA: TGTGCCATCAGTGATGGTAGTAGCAATAGCAATCAGCCCCAGCATTTT
CDR3 protein: CAISDGSSNSNQPQHF

V gene: TRBV5-1
D gene: .
clone size: .
J gene: TRBJ2-4
CDR3 DNA: TGCGCCAGCAGCCCCGCCTCCTGGGACATCACCAAAAACATTCAGTACTTC
CDR3 protein: CASSPASWDITKNIQYF

V gene: TRBV27
D gene: .
clone size: .
J gene: TRBJ1-1
CDR3 DNA: TGTGCCAGCAGTCCAAATCCGGGGTGGGTTAGTGAAGCTTTCTTT
CDR3 protein: CASSPNPGWVSEAFF

V gene: TRBV7-2
D gene: .
clone size: .
J gene: TRBJ1-5
CDR3 DNA: TGTGCCAGCAGCTTAAGGCCCCCCCTTGGGCAGGGGCCAGATCAGCCCCAGCATTTT
CDR3 protein: CASSLRPPLGQGPDQPQHF

V gene: TRBV4-1
D gene: TRBD1
clone size: once
J gene: TRBJ2-7
CDR3 DNA: TGCGCCAGCAGCAACCCCCCAGGACAGGTCCCCTACGAGCAGTACTTC
CDR3 protein: CASSNPPGQVPYEQYF

V gene: TRBV7-2
D gene: .
clone size: .
J gene: TRBJ1-2
CDR3 DNA: TGTGCCAGCAGCTTCAGCGGGGAAACTAACTATGGCTACACCTTC
CDR3 protein: CASSFSGETNYGYTF

V gene: TRBV7-9
D gene: .
clone size: .
J gene: TRBJ2-3
CDR3 DNA: TGTGCCAGCAGCTTAGGATGGTCAGGGGACACAGATACGCAGTATTTT
CDR3 protein: CASSLGWSGDTDTQYF

V gene: TRBV6-4
D gene: .
clone size: .
J gene: TRBJ2-1
CDR3 DNA: TGTGCCAGCAGTGTCCTTCACGGGGGTAGCAATGAGCAGTTCTTC
CDR3 protein: CASSVLHGGSNEQFF

V gene: TRBV9
D gene: .
clone size: once
J gene: TRBJ1-5
CDR3 DNA: TGTGCCAGCAGCGCGACAGGCAATAGCAATCAGCCCCAGCATTTT
CDR3 protein: CASSATGNSNQPQHF

V gene: TRBV11-3
D gene: TRBD1
clone size: .
J gene: TRBJ1-1
CDR3 DNA: TGTGCCAGCAGCTTAGATATCCCCCAGGGGGGACAGCAGTTT
CDR3 protein: CASSLDIPQGGQQF

V gene: TRBV30
D gene: .
clone size: few
J gene: TRBJ1-1
CDR3 DNA: TGTGCCTGGAGTGTACGTGGGCCCCGTGATGCTGAAGCTTTCTTT
CDR3 protein: CAWSVRGPRDAEAFF

V gene: TRBV4-3
D gene: .
clone size: .
J gene: TRBJ2-7
CDR3 DNA: TGCGCCAGCAGCCAAGTTGTCCAGGGCAGCTACGAGCAGTACTTC
CDR3 protein: CASSQVVQGSYEQYF

V gene: TRBV6-5
D gene: .
clone size: once
J gene: TRBJ2-3
CDR3 DNA: TGTGCCAGCAGTTACTCCCTTCTCACTGGCACAGATACGCAGTATTTT
CDR3 protein: CASSYSLLTGTDTQYF

V gene: TRBV25-1
D gene: .
clone size: .
J gene: TRBJ2-1
CDR3 DNA: TGTGCCAGCAGTGACCGGGACATCCGACTCTCCTACAATGAGCAGTTCTTC
CDR3 protein: CASSDRDIRLSYNEQFF

V gene: TRBV7-2
D gene: TRBD1
clone size: .
J gene: TRBJ1-1
CDR3 DNA: TGTGCCAGCAGCTTGGACCCGGGACAGAATGAAGCTTTCTTT
CDR3 protein: CASSLDPGQNEAFF

V gene: TRBV30
D gene: .
clone size: .
J gene: TRBJ1-1
CDR3 DNA: TGTGCCTGGAGTGTACACCCGACGGGGGTAGTTTATGCTAACAAGAACACTGAAGCTTTCTTT
CDR3 protein: CAWSVHPTGVVYANKNTEAFF

V gene: TRBV4-1
D gene: TRBD2
clone size: .
J gene: TRBJ2-1
CDR3 DNA: TGCGCCAGCAGCCAGGGCGGGGGGGCGCGCGCAAATGAGCAGTTCTTC
CDR3 protein: CASSQGGGARANEQFF

V gene: TRBV7-2
D gene: .
clone size: .
J gene: TRBJ1-5
CDR3 DNA: TGTGCCAGCAGCTTATCAGGGCTCCGCAATCAGCCCCAGCATTTT
CDR3 protein: CASSLSGLRNQPQHF

V gene: TRBV5-1
D gene: .
clone size: few
J gene: TRBJ1-6
CDR3 DNA: TGCGCCAGCAGCGCAGGGGAAAGCTATAATTCACCCCTCCACTTT
CDR3 protein: CASSAGESYNSPLHF

V gene: TRBV6-5
D gene: TRBD1
clone size: few
J gene: TRBJ1-5
CDR3 DNA: TGTGCCAGCAGGCCAACAGGGGCTAGCAATCAGCCCCAGCATTTT
CDR3 protein: CASRPTGASNQPQHF

V gene: TRBV4-1
D gene: TRBD2
clone size: .
J gene: TRBJ2-5
CDR3 DNA: TGCGCCAGCAGCCAAGTCCTAGCGGGGGGGCAAGAGACCCAGTACTTC
CDR3 protein: CASSQVLAGGQETQYF

V gene: TRBV5-4
D gene: TRBD2
clone size: .
J gene: TRBJ2-1
CDR3 DNA: TGTGCCAGCAGCTTGGCCGCGGGACTAGCGGCTTTGGATGAGCAGTTCTTC
CDR3 protein: CASSLAAGLAALDEQFF

V gene: TRBV5-6
D gene: .
clone size: medium-sized
J gene: TRBJ1-6
CDR3 DNA: TGTGCCAGCAGCTTTAATCAGAATTCACCCCTCCACTTT
CDR3 protein: CASSFNQNSPLHF

V gene: TRBV2
D gene: TRBD1
clone size: few
J gene: TRBJ1-1
CDR3 DNA: TGTGCCAGCAGTGAACAGGGGTCCGGGACAGGGGGCTTTGTTTTCTTT
CDR3 protein: CASSEQGSGTGGFVFF

V gene: TRBV29-1
D gene: TRBD1
clone size: .
J gene: TRBJ1-2
CDR3 DNA: TGCAGCACCCGGGACAGGGATTCTTTGGGCTACACCTTC
CDR3 protein: CSTRDRDSLGYTF

V gene: TRBV5-1
D gene: .
clone size: once
J gene: TRBJ1-5
CDR3 DNA: TGCGCCAGCAGCTTGGATCCGGGGGGCGGTCAGCCCCAGCATTTT
CDR3 protein: CASSLDPGGGQPQHF

V gene: TRBV7-9
D gene: .
clone size: .
J gene: TRBJ1-2
CDR3 DNA: TGTGCCAGCAGCTTACAGGCCGCAGGCAACTATGGCTACACCTTC
CDR3 protein: CASSLQAAGNYGYTF

V gene: TRBV5-1
D gene: .
clone size: .
J gene: TRBJ2-3
CDR3 DNA: TGCGCCAGCAGCTCCTCTCGGGGGGCCCCGCCATATACGCAGTATTTT
CDR3 protein: CASSSSRGAPPYTQYF

V gene: TRBV18
D gene: .
clone size: few
J gene: TRBJ2-3
CDR3 DNA: TGTGCCAGCTCACCGAAGAGATCAGATACGCAGTATTTT
CDR3 protein: CASSPKRSDTQYF

V gene: TRBV7-9
D gene: TRBD2
clone size: .
J gene: TRBJ2-3
CDR3 DNA: TGTGCCAGCAGCCCGGGGAGGGTTGGCACAGATACGCAGTATTTT
CDR3 protein: CASSPGRVGTDTQYF